Included here is one T cell receptor (beta chain) sequence, with context. Those enrolled, adults aged roughly 18 to 100 years, came from roughly 23 US areas. In assigning cohorts, the study relied on participant-reported clinical history. The data are from a study of blood T cell repertoires in COVID-19. As for the study in general: PBMCs, B-cell-depleted T cells, or T cells provided the cDNA or gDNA that made up the material.

This CDR3 comprises 16 residues. Germline V gene sequence: CDR1 SGHAT, CDR2 FQNNGV. V lost 6 bases, J lost 1 base, and 15 bases lay in between. This table comes from immunoSEQ multiplex PCR, and its TCRdb copy is limited to in-frame clones, with some not included. The sample lists about 170,000 clones, 70% to 90% occurring once. Sequenced sample: PBMCs or T cells enriched from blood (not recorded which). The TCR comes from a woman aged 45-65 years who had recovered from COVID-19. The chain employs TRBV11-2 and TRBJ2-2; a possible D gene is TRBD1 (6 bases). This chain's CDR3 is CASRQPGHLNTGELFF. CDR3 nucleotides: TGTGCCAGCAGGCAGCCGGGACACCTGAACACCGGGGAGCTGTTTTTT.